The TCR beta chain described here comes from a study of T-cell memory formation after mild COVID-19 (TCRdb year 2021). Regarding the research as a whole: TCR sequence clusters from the two donors were largely donor specific. T-cell clones expanding and contracting after mild COVID-19 in a couple of donors were tracked by longitudinal TCRalpha and TCRbeta repertoire sequencing. The cohort was made up of two young adult volunteers, one female and one male, who were previously healthy. Study-wide conclusions, independent of this receptor: Some responding clones were detected in pre-infection memory, which suggested that pre-existing cross-reactive memory T cells had joined the SARS-CoV-2 response. Contracting CD4+ clones turned up mainly in the CM and EM memory subsets, whereas EMRA was where CD8+ clones were enriched. Whether the second-wave clones peaking on day 37 were SARS-CoV-2 specific was not confirmed. The study included only a couple of mild cases, and larger cohorts that include severe cases with pre-infection samples were judged to be necessary. Clones that contracted from day 15 to 85 showed balanced CD4/CD8 phenotypes, whereas a second wave of clones that expanded from day 15 to 37 leaned towards CD4+.

Details on this clonotype: Its antigen remains unidentified. No per-base quality is available; no much larger clone lies one base away.

PBMCs were isolated by Ficoll-Paque density gradient centrifugation. Instrument on record: Illumina NovaSeq 6000. Using 5'RACE with constant-segment primers, TCRalpha and TCRbeta cDNA libraries were constructed, with sample barcodes and unique molecular identifiers added in the process. RNA was extracted from every sample with Trizol reagent. Amplification of the libraries took two PCR steps, and the second step added a second sample barcode plus Illumina TruSeq adapters. Sequencing of the libraries was done on an Illumina NovaSeq, producing 2 x 150 bp paired-end reads. In the original analysis: Demultiplexing of reads and collapsing into UMI-guided consensus sequences were performed with migec v1.2.7. Using mixcr v2.1.11, the UMI consensuses were aligned to TRA and TRB V and J templates and assembled into clonotypes. Expanded or contracted clonotypes were those called significant by both edgeR and NoisET, with noise models trained on biological replicates. For edgeR calls, the thresholds were a false discovery rate-adjusted p below 0.01 and a log2 fold-change of 1. PCA with hierarchical clustering of max-normalized trajectories of the 1000 most abundant clonotypes was used as exploratory dynamics analysis. Each responding clone was given a CD4 or CD8 phenotype based on the CD4+ and CD8+ repertoires, which had been sequenced separately. The raw public reads went through TCRdb reprocessing: fastp at Q25, MiXCR clone calling, in-frame beta chains kept. Identical CDR3 proteins give one entry, which carries the most common genes and DNA. TCRdb's processing, not the authors', yielded these V and J calls. Within this sample are 110,000 to 150,000 distinct CDR3 sequences, with 14% to 15% of them counted one time only. Less than 30% of the sample comes from the top ten.

The CDR3 starts with the cysteine, ends with the phenylalanine, and has 16 residues. The sequence is cut down to CDR3 DNA, 48 bases in frame from base 1. The germline V gene encodes CDR1 SEHNR and CDR2 FQNEAQ (reference sequence). V loses 4 bases at its end and J loses 8 bases; junction bases beyond the gene matches: 9. In this chain, TRBV7-9 is recombined with TRBJ2-1, and TRBD2 matches 12 of the central bases. This receptor was obtained from an adult woman who had mild COVID-19 (a few samples of this study predate the infection). The sample titles of this study are shuffled in the database, so cell type and time point are left out; the donor was told from shared clones. Sequenced sample: PBMCs or a T cell subset sorted from them (not recorded which). CDR3 region: CASSSPTSGGVHEQFF. The DNA reads TGTGCCAGCAGCTCCCCGACTAGCGGGGGCGTGCATGAGCAGTTCTTC. Where the CDR3 stops, the reference TRBV7-9 and TRBJ2-1 genes take over; the full variable domain is DTGVSQNPRHKITKRGQNVTFRCDPISEHNRLYWYRQTLGQGPEFLTYFQNEAQLEKSRLLSDRFSAERPKGSFSTLEIQRTEQGDSAMYLCASSSPTSGGVHEQFFGPGTRLTVL.